These 27 T cell receptor beta chains were sequenced from one sample in a study of blood T cells in healthy people across ages. The use of a sample-barcoded 5' primer and a J-beta primer mix characterized a second PCR of about 7 to 12 cycles. TCRdb analysed the 5' RACE reads with MiXCR anew, one entry per CDR3 protein. Here the sample spans hundreds of thousands of distinct CDR3 sequences, under 30% being singletons. The specimen was blood. The receptors stem from a woman at least 80 years old in good health.

At least ten counts were recorded for this clonotype. This chain links TRBV6-2 or TRBV6-3 with TRBJ2-5; TRBD1 matches 10 bases. V shed 2 bases, J shed 4 bases, and the junction held 7 bases outside the gene matches. CDR1 MNHEY and CDR2 SVGEGT come from the germline V gene. The CDR3 runs to 16 residues. CDR3 sequence reads: CASSYPGTGAGETQYF. CDR3 coding DNA: TGTGCCAGCAGTTACCCCGGGACAGGGGCGGGAGAGACCCAGTACTTC.

DNA for the CDR3: TGTGCCAGCAGCCCCCTCGTCGGGTCCCTAGCCAAAAACATTCAGTACTTC. This codes for CASSPLVGSLAKNIQYF. This chain connects TRBV11-2 to TRBJ2-4; D is unclear. CDR3 size: 17 residues. Looked up from germline, CDR1 is SGHAT and CDR2 is FQNNGV. The V gene lost 5 bases and the J gene lost 0 bases, with 17 bases spanning the gap. The variable domain in full, completed from reference TRBV11-2 and TRBJ2-4, reads EAGVAQSPRYKIIEKRQSVAFWCNPISGHATLYWYQQILGQGPKLLIQFQNNGVVDDSQLPKDRFSAERLKGVDSTLKIQPAKLEDSAVYLCASSPLVGSLAKNIQYFGAGTRLSVL.

Notes on this clonotype: This may be a read error, as it is one base from a much larger clone. V and J are TRBV18 and TRBJ2-1; D gene uncertain. The end of the DNA is better explained by TRBJ2-7, so the J call may be wrong. The CDR3 is made up of 15 amino acids. Germline V gene data show CDR1 as KGHSH and CDR2 as LQKENI. CDR3 residues: CASSSTRSSYNEQYF. The DNA of the CDR3 is TGTGCCAGCTCATCAACTCGGAGCTCCTACAATGAGCAGTACTTC.

This clonotype was counted ten times or more. The CDR3 DNA is TGTGCCAGTAGTTCAAGGCAGTCGGGTGGAAGCAATCAGCCCCAGCATTTT. This gives the protein CASSSRQSGGSNQPQHF. The chain employs TRBV19 and TRBJ1-5; no reliable D call. The CDR3 consists of 17 residues. Trimming left V 5 bases short and J 1 base short, with 18 bases between. Germline lookup yields CDR1 LNHDA and CDR2 SQIVND (reference sequence).

With regard to this clonotype: A much more abundant neighbour one base away suggests this may be a read error. The chain employs TRBV27 and TRBJ2-7, with D perhaps given as TRBD1 or TRBD2 (5 bases each). Germline CDR1 is MNHEY and CDR2 is SMNVEV (reference sequence). This CDR3 has 15 residues. The CDR3 loop is CASSLSSRGTYERYF. As DNA, the CDR3 is TGTGCCAGCAGTTTATCCTCGAGGGGAACCTACGAGCGGTACTTC.

V gene TRBV7-2 combines with J gene TRBJ1-1; 8 positions agree with TRBD1. CDR1 is SGHTA, CDR2 FQGNSA, per germline. V shed 3 bases and J 2 bases; nucleotides not matched to a gene: 8. The CDR3 has 16 residues. The CDR3 DNA sequence: TGTGCCAGCAGCTTGATGACAGGGGCCTTAAACACTGAAGCTTTCTTT. Its translation is CASSLMTGALNTEAFF.

The V call is TRBV11-3, the J call TRBJ1-1; unclear D gene. The CDR3 totals 16 residues. Trimming took 0 bases from V and 2 from J, leaving 13 bases between them. Looked up from germline, CDR1 is SGHNT and CDR2 is YENEEA. The CDR3 reads CASSLDGGGRNTEAFF. The DNA for the CDR3 is TGTGCCAGCAGCTTAGATGGAGGTGGGAGAAACACTGAAGCTTTCTTT.

The V and J genes are TRBV19 and TRBJ1-2, with 10 bases that match TRBD1. The CDR3 spans 17 residues. V lost 5 bases to trimming and J lost 4 bases; unmatched junction nucleotides: 13. Per the germline V gene, CDR1 is LNHDA and CDR2 is SQIVND (reference sequence). In DNA form, the CDR3 reads TGTGCCAGTAGTCCGAGAGGACCGGGACAGGGGATCTATGGCTACACCTTC. Its protein is CASSPRGPGQGIYGYTF.

This clonotype was seen a few times. The genes are TRBV19 and TRBJ2-7; no reliable D call. The germline V gene encodes CDR1 LNHDA and CDR2 SQIVND (reference sequence). Trimming cost V 1 base and J 2 bases, with 9 bases left between them. The CDR3 has 14 amino acids. CDR3 sequence reads: CASSIGDGTYEQYF. In nucleotides, the CDR3 is TGTGCCAGTAGTATAGGAGACGGAACCTACGAGCAGTACTTC.

Only a few counts were recorded for this clonotype. The chain links TRBV29-1 to TRBJ2-7; D might be TRBD1 (6 bases). V gave up 3 bases and J gave up 3 bases, with 12 bases separating them. The CDR3 extends over 13 amino acids. Germline values: CDR1 SQVTM, CDR2 ANQGSEA. CDR3 coding DNA: TGCAGCGTTGAGACGGGACACGACTACGAGCAGTACTTC. This translates into CSVETGHDYEQYF.

A few counts support this clonotype. One base away lies a much larger clone, so this may be a sequencing read error. The genes are TRBV20-1 and TRBJ2-5, with a tentative D call TRBD1 (5 bases). In germline, CDR1 is DFQATT, CDR2 SNEGSKA (reference sequence). Trimming took off 6 bases at V and 11 bases at J, with 34 bases between the two ends. The CDR3 contains 17 residues. The CDR3 region is CSAVAPMRQSYVNEQYF. CDR3 coding DNA: TGCAGTGCCGTCGCCCCGATGAGACAGTCGTATGTCAATGAGCAGTACTTC.

This clonotype was observed many times. The chain uses TRBV14 and TRBJ1-2; weak D call: TRBD1 (6 bases). Germline values: CDR1 SGHDN, CDR2 FVKESK. Trimming removed 2 bases at V and 5 bases at J, with 9 bases between. This CDR3 is 13 amino acids long. The CDR3 reads CASSQQGRYGYTF. In DNA form, the CDR3 reads TGTGCCAGCAGCCAACAGGGGCGGTATGGCTACACCTTC.

The chain carries TRBV3-1 and TRBJ2-3; 7 bases map to TRBD1. The CDR3 sequence is 15 residues long. Germline-derived CDR1 and CDR2 are LGHDT and YNNKEL (reference sequence). After removal of 2 bases from V and 14 bases from J, the junction contained 16 bases not matched to a gene. CDR3 protein: CASSQRQGAYEKLYF. The DNA of the CDR3 is TGTGCCAGCAGCCAAAGACAGGGCGCATATGAAAAACTGTATTTT.

In regard to this clonotype: Possible read error: a much larger clone is one base away. The chain combines TRBV12-3 or TRBV12-4 with TRBJ1-6, with D possibly matching TRBD1 (6 bases). The ends were cut back, 5 bases at V and 18 bases at J, with 23 bases in the middle. This CDR3 is 14 amino acids long. For the CDR3, the DNA is TGTGCCAGCAGTCCAGGAGGGGGGAATCCCCCACCCCACTTT. Translating it yields CASSPGGGNPPPHF.

The chain has TRBV7-9 and TRBJ1-1, with 7 bases that match TRBD1. CDR1 is SEHNR and CDR2 is FQNEAQ in the germline V gene (reference sequence). CDR3 length: 12 residues. Losses at the gene ends were 5 bases for V and 8 bases for J; bases not matched to a gene: 5. This CDR3 reads CASSMTGPEAFF. The CDR3 DNA reads as TGTGCCAGCAGCATGACAGGGCCGGAAGCTTTCTTT.

In DNA, the CDR3 is TGTGCCAGCAGTTACGGACGGAACTCCTACGAGCAGTACTTC. It translates to CASSYGRNSYEQYF. The chain has TRBV12-3 or TRBV12-4 and TRBJ2-7; the D is unclear. There are 14 residues in the CDR3. The ends were cut back, 4 bases at V and 0 bases at J, with 10 bases in the middle.

This clonotype was counted many times. The chain recombines TRBV5-5 with TRBJ2-1; TRBD2 agrees at 8 bases. Trimming removed 5 bases from V and 0 bases from J; junction bases left unmatched: 7. CDR1 is SGHKS, CDR2 YYEKEE, per germline (reference sequence). The CDR3 has 16 amino acids. This CDR3 is CASSYQAGASYNEQFF. CDR3 nucleotide sequence: TGTGCCAGCAGTTACCAAGCGGGGGCCTCCTACAATGAGCAGTTCTTC.

To note about this clonotype: A single base separates this from a much larger clone, so it may be a read error. The chain has TRBV6-2 or TRBV6-3 and TRBJ1-2; a possible D gene is TRBD1 (6 bases). Germline CDR1 MNHEY, CDR2 SVGEGT. This CDR3 is built from 15 residues. Trimming stripped 4 bases from V and 6 bases from J, with 18 bases between. The CDR3 DNA sequence: TGTGCCAGCAGTTCCGTGGGCAGGGGAAGGCATGGCTACACCTTC. Translating it yields CASSSVGRGRHGYTF.

This clonotype was seen repeatedly, ten times or more. The genes are TRBV20-1 and TRBJ2-5; D is unclear. CDR3 length: 13 residues. Trimming stripped 0 bases from V and 2 bases from J, with 7 bases between. Germline V gives CDR1 DFQATT, CDR2 SNEGSKA (reference sequence). CDR3 bases: TGCAGTGCTAGAGATATGCATCAAGAGACCCAGTACTTC. Translation: CSARDMHQETQYF.

This clonotype has just a few counts. V and J are TRBV12-3 or TRBV12-4 and TRBJ1-4, with D perhaps matching TRBD1 (5 bases). This CDR3 has 15 amino acids. V was trimmed by 1 base and J by 9 bases, leaving 15 bases between them. The CDR3 DNA reads as TGTGCCAGCAGTTTAGGGTCCCAGGGTAAGAAAAAACTGTTTTTT. Protein product: CASSLGSQGKKKLFF.

Only a few counts were recorded for this clonotype. V and J are TRBV11-3 and TRBJ2-3; TRBD1 agrees at 9 bases. J was trimmed by 3 bases and V by 5 bases; bases with no gene match: 9. CDR3 size: 16 residues. Germline CDR1 is SGHNT and CDR2 is YENEEA. The CDR3 here is CASSATGGIGTDTQYF. In DNA form, the CDR3 reads TGTGCCAGCAGCGCAACAGGGGGCATTGGGACAGATACGCAGTATTTT. The full variable domain, its missing parts supplied by reference TRBV11-3 and TRBJ2-3, is EAGVVQSPRYKIIEKKQPVAFWCNPISGHNTLYWYLQNLGQGPELLIRYENEEAVDDSQLPKDRFSAERLKGVDSTLKIQPAELGDSAVYLCASSATGGIGTDTQYFGPGTRLTVL.

Concerning this clonotype: A read error may account for a junction end that differs from germline. V and J are TRBV10-3 and TRBJ1-1; 8 bases are a match to TRBD1. Germline-derived CDR1 and CDR2 are ENHRY and SYGVKD. The length of the CDR3 is 18 residues. CDR3 nucleotide sequence: TGTGCCATCGGTGAGGTACAGGGGGGTTTAGTTATACACACTGAAGCTTTCTTT. Translated, it gives CAIGEVQGGLVIHTEAFF.

Many counts were recorded for this clonotype. The genes are TRBV20-1 and TRBJ1-5; no reliable D call. V dropped 0 bases and J dropped 3 bases, with 9 bases sitting between them. The germline CDR1 and CDR2 sequences are DFQATT and SNEGSKA (reference sequence). The CDR3 length is 14 residues. The CDR3 DNA reads TGCAGTGCTAGAGATAGGACTTCCAATCAGCCCCAGCATTTT. This codes for CSARDRTSNQPQHF.

This clonotype has only a few counts. This chain links TRBV5-1 with TRBJ2-5, with D tentatively TRBD1 (6 bases). V was pared by 0 bases and J by 2 bases, with 14 bases between. This CDR3 spans 16 amino acids. Germline-derived CDR1 and CDR2 are SGHRS and YFSETQ. CDR3 in DNA: TGCGCCAGCAGCTTGGACCCTAGCAGGGGTCAAGAGACCCAGTACTTC. Encoded protein: CASSLDPSRGQETQYF.

The table lists this clonotype with many counts. V and J are TRBV12-3 or TRBV12-4 and TRBJ2-5, with a weak D call TRBD2 (7 bases). The CDR3 has 15 residues. V lost 5 bases and J 1 base, leaving 14 bases between the germline ends. CDR3 DNA: TGTGCCAGCAGTACCGCGGGGGCCCGCCAAGAGACCCAGTACTTC. Translated: CASSTAGARQETQYF.

Of note for this clonotype: A much larger clone sits a single nucleotide away, making a read error possible. This sequence joins TRBV25-1 and TRBJ2-1; possibly TRBD2 for D (7 bases). The CDR3 is 15 residues long. Germline V gene sequence: CDR1 MGHDK, CDR2 SYGVNS. Trimming took 6 bases from V and 9 from J, leaving 21 bases between them. The CDR3 region has the DNA TGTGCCAGCAGCGACCAAGGGGGGGCGAGGGGTGAGCAGTTCTTC. Translating gives CASSDQGGARGEQFF.

V is TRBV29-1 and J is TRBJ2-3; possible D gene TRBD2, 6 bases. The CDR3 runs 13 residues. Deletions cut 8 bases from V and 0 bases from J, with 12 bases between. The V gene's germline CDR1 is SQVTM and CDR2 ANQGSEA. CDR3 sequence reads: CSCASDSTDTQYF. The DNA of the CDR3 is TGCAGCTGTGCTAGCGATAGCACAGATACGCAGTATTTT.